This passage covers 9 T cell receptor beta chains from one sample sequenced in a study of post-analysis software for immune sequencing data. TCR beta cDNA libraries included unique molecular identifiers. One entry per CDR3 protein, called by TCRdb with MiXCR from the PCR reads. This table holds about 170,000 distinct CDR3 sequences, approximately 28% found once. Notes on the study in general: TRBV5-6, TRBV5-1 and TRBV20-1 belonged to a set of a few TRBV segments that were more frequent in patients than controls.

Antigen specificity for these receptors is unknown. The sequenced sample consisted of blood. These receptor sequences come from a girl aged 5-17 years with multiple sclerosis.

As for this clonotype: The junction and the germline gene differ at one end; a read error may be behind it. V and J are TRBV7-8 and TRBJ2-7, with D possibly being TRBD2 (6 bases). Germline CDR1 and CDR2: SGHVS and FQNEAQ. CDR3 length: 14 amino acids. Here the CDR3 reads CTSSVSGGSYEQYF. The DNA of the CDR3 is TGTACCAGCAGCGTTAGCGGAGGATCTTACGAGCAGTACTTC. Complete variable domain (other parts from reference TRBV7-8 and TRBJ2-7): GAGVSQSPRYKVAKRGQDVALRCDPISGHVSLFWYQQALGQGPEFLTYFQNEAQLDKSGLPSDRFFAERPEGSVSTLKIQRTQQEDSAVYLCTSSVSGGSYEQYFGPGTRLTVT.

This chain links TRBV18 with TRBJ2-1; the D is unclear. V was pared by 0 bases and J by 4 bases, with 4 bases between. Germline CDR1 and CDR2: KGHSH and LQKENI. The CDR3 sequence is 13 residues long. The CDR3 DNA sequence: TGTGCCAGCTCACCACCTAATTACAATGAGCAGTTCTTC. Translated: CASSPPNYNEQFF.

This chain connects TRBV28 to TRBJ2-5; possible D gene TRBD1, 6 bases. V was pared by 5 bases and J by 11 bases, with 21 bases between. CDR3 length: 14 amino acids. Germline V gene sequence: CDR1 MDHEN, CDR2 SYDVKM. The CDR3 region is CASSVSVMGAEQYF. The DNA of the CDR3 is TGTGCCAGCAGTGTTTCCGTCATGGGGGCTGAGCAGTACTTC.

Notes on this clonotype: Possible read error: a much larger clone is one base away. CDR3 sequence reads: CAGSFRRAYEQYF. The CDR3 DNA is TGTGCCGGCAGTTTTCGCAGGGCCTACGAGCAGTACTTC. The chain recombines TRBV27 with TRBJ2-7; D might be TRBD1 (5 bases). The CDR3 sequence is 13 residues long. Per the germline V gene, CDR1 is MNHEY and CDR2 is SMNVEV (reference sequence).

Of note for this clonotype: A much larger clonotype is one base distant, so this may be a read error. This chain uses TRBV9 with TRBJ2-3; TRBD2 agrees at 8 bases. The CDR3 has 16 amino acids. V lost 2 bases, J lost 2 bases, and 7 bases stayed unmatched. Germline V gene sequence: CDR1 SGDLS, CDR2 YYNGEE. The CDR3 spells CASSVGGRKYTDTQYF. The CDR3 bases are TGTGCCAGCAGCGTTGGCGGGAGGAAGTACACAGATACGCAGTATTTT.

This clonotype has more than one count but fewer than ten. V is TRBV28 and J is TRBJ2-1; no clear D gene. V was clipped by 8 bases and J by 0 bases, with 5 bases between them. Germline CDR1 MDHEN, CDR2 SYDVKM. The CDR3 length is 12 residues. The CDR3 DNA is TGTGCCAGCTGCGCCTCCTACAATGAGCAGTTCTTC. Translating it yields CASCASYNEQFF. Together with reference TRBV28 and TRBJ2-1, the CDR3 gives the full variable domain: DVKVTQSSRYLVKRTGEKVFLECVQDMDHENMFWYRQDPGLGLRLIYFSYDVKMKEKGDIPEGYSVSREKKERFSLILESASTNQTSMYLCASCASYNEQFFGPGTRLTVL.

Details on this clonotype: Compared with germline, one end of the junction differs, possibly owing to a read error. This chain links TRBV5-1 with TRBJ2-2, with 7 bases matching TRBD1. The CDR3 has 16 residues. Germline V gene lookup returns CDR1 SGHRS and CDR2 YFSETQ. The CDR3 DNA follows: TGCGCCAGCAGCGCCGGGACAGAACTTTACACCGGGGAGCGGTTTTTT. Protein product: CASSAGTELYTGERFF.

This rearrangement joins TRBV9 to TRBJ1-1; D may be TRBD1 (5 bases). The V gene's germline CDR1 is SGDLS and CDR2 YYNGEE. There are 13 residues in the CDR3. The V end lost 2 bases, the J end lost 3 bases, and 8 bases lay between the germline ends. The CDR3 region is CASSVGGDTEAFF. CDR3 sequence (DNA): TGTGCCAGCAGCGTCGGGGGAGACACTGAAGCTTTCTTT.

This clonotype occurred a few times. DNA for the CDR3: TGCAGCGTTGAAGGACTAGGTGGAGCTGGGGCCAACGTCCTGACTTTC. Translated, it gives CSVEGLGGAGANVLTF. The chain has TRBV29-1 and TRBJ2-6; TRBD2 might be the D (6 bases). This CDR3 spans 16 amino acids. CDR1 and CDR2 (germline): SQVTM, ANQGSEA. V was cut by 1 base and J by 2 bases, with 12 bases left in between.